The 21 T cell receptor beta chains below were found in one sample sequenced in a study of cytomegalovirus exposure and HLA in healthy donors. The PCR used 60 Vbeta and 13 Jbeta primers. The repertoire was sequenced with immunoSEQ multiplex PCR; TCRdb's copy has only in-frame clones and lacks some. The sample records about 300,000 clones, 86% being singletons. The sample was PBMCs. These receptors all stem from a man between 35 and 55 years old in good health and CMV-seropositive.

The V and J genes are TRBV15 and TRBJ2-5, with a tentative D call TRBD1 (6 bases). The CDR3 length is 15 residues. Germline V gives CDR1 LNHNV, CDR2 YYDKDF (reference sequence). The V end was cut by 0 bases, the J end by 5 bases, with 13 bases between. The CDR3 nucleotides are TGTGCCACCAGCAGAGAAACAGGGTCCGGGGAGACCCAGTACTTC. This sequence encodes CATSRETGSGETQYF.

This chain links TRBV5-1 with TRBJ2-7, with 7 bases aligning to TRBD1. Trimming took 4 bases from V and 0 from J; bases not matched to a gene: 10. Germline CDR1 reads SGHRS; CDR2 reads YFSETQ. The CDR3 length is 16 residues. CDR3 amino acids: CASSLAPTGNSYEQYF. CDR3 in DNA: TGCGCCAGCAGCCTTGCTCCGACAGGGAACTCCTACGAGCAGTACTTC. Complete variable domain (other parts from reference TRBV5-1 and TRBJ2-7): KAGVTQTPRYLIKTRGQQVTLSCSPISGHRSVSWYQQTPGQGLQFLFEYFSETQRNKGNFPGRFSGRQFSNSRSEMNVSTLELGDSALYLCASSLAPTGNSYEQYFGPGTRLTVT.

The chain is built from TRBV6-1 and TRBJ2-7; 7 bases align to TRBD1. Germline assignment: CDR1 MNHNS and CDR2 SASEGT. V gave up 7 bases and J gave up 2 bases; unmatched junction bases: 5. The CDR3 has 13 amino acids. The CDR3 nucleotides are TGTGCCAGCATTCCGACAGGGACCTACGAGCAGTACTTC. Its protein product is CASIPTGTYEQYF.

The chain combines TRBV28 with TRBJ1-5; 11 bases map to TRBD1. Germline V lookup: CDR1 MDHEN, CDR2 SYDVKM. The CDR3 has 16 amino acids. The trim removed 6 bases at V and 4 bases at J, leaving 8 bases unmatched. This CDR3 reads CASSQGQGAWNQPQHF. CDR3 coding DNA: TGTGCCAGCAGCCAAGGACAGGGGGCTTGGAATCAGCCCCAGCATTTT. Full variable domain (outside the CDR3, taken from reference TRBV28 and TRBJ1-5): DVKVTQSSRYLVKRTGEKVFLECVQDMDHENMFWYRQDPGLGLRLIYFSYDVKMKEKGDIPEGYSVSREKKERFSLILESASTNQTSMYLCASSQGQGAWNQPQHFGDGTRLSIL.

V is TRBV4-3 and J is TRBJ1-1; D may be TRBD1 (5 bases). The CDR3 length is 16 residues. Germline V lookup: CDR1 LGHNA, CDR2 YSLEER. V lost 0 bases and J lost 4, with 15 bases in between. CDR3 sequence (DNA): TGCGCCAGCAGCCAAGATAACCAGGGATCGGCCACTGAAGCTTTCTTT. Its protein product is CASSQDNQGSATEAFF.

In this sample, this clone turned up a few times. The chain uses TRBV6-1 and TRBJ1-3, with TRBD1 as a possible D gene (5 bases). Trimming cost V 6 bases and J 0 bases, with 9 bases left between them. The V gene's germline CDR1 is MNHNS and CDR2 SASEGT. The CDR3 is 14 residues long. The CDR3 nucleotides are TGTGCCAGCAGCAGGACAAGCTCTGGAAACACCATATATTTT. Protein sequence: CASSRTSSGNTIYF.

This clone has at least ten counts. This chain joins TRBV7-9 and TRBJ2-7; 8 bases agree with TRBD1. The V gene's germline CDR1 is SEHNR and CDR2 FQNEAQ (reference sequence). The CDR3 totals 17 residues. V was pared by 5 bases and J by 6 bases, with 18 bases of the junction left unmatched. The CDR3 loop reads CASSPGRATGDPFEQYF. Here the CDR3 DNA reads TGTGCCAGCAGCCCGGGGCGGGCGACAGGGGATCCCTTCGAGCAGTACTTC.

The rearrangement links TRBV15 to TRBJ1-4; TRBD1 might be the D (6 bases). Germline CDR1 LNHNV, CDR2 YYDKDF (reference sequence). The V end lost 6 bases, the J end lost 0 bases, and 14 bases lay between the germline ends. CDR3 length equals 16 residues. This CDR3 reads CATSTGFRSTNEKLFF. DNA of the CDR3: TGTGCCACCAGTACAGGGTTTCGGTCAACTAATGAAAAACTGTTTTTT.

The chain carries TRBV19 and TRBJ1-5, with 8 bases lining up with TRBD1. The length of the CDR3 is 17 residues. Germline assignment: CDR1 LNHDA and CDR2 SQIVND (reference sequence). V was pared by 3 bases and J by 3 bases, with 10 bases of the junction left unmatched. The CDR3 loop reads CASSIGPGGWNNQPQHF. In nucleotides, the CDR3 is TGTGCCAGTAGTATTGGGCCAGGGGGCTGGAACAATCAGCCCCAGCATTTT.

The genes are TRBV9 and TRBJ2-5, with D possibly matching TRBD2 (6 bases). The CDR3 has 14 amino acids. The V end was cut by 0 bases, the J end by 4 bases, with 10 bases between. Germline V gene data show CDR1 as SGDLS and CDR2 as YYNGEE. The CDR3 coding sequence is TGTGCCAGCAGCGTAGGAGGAGGGCGAGAGACCCAGTACTTC. This gives the protein CASSVGGGRETQYF.

The V call is TRBV30, the J call TRBJ2-7, with D possibly TRBD1 on 5 matching bases. Germline CDR1 is GTSNPN and CDR2 is SVGIG (reference sequence). The CDR3 has 13 amino acids. V was shortened by 4 bases and J by 6 bases, with 16 bases between the two germline ends. CDR3 region: CAWNLQGPREQYF. In nucleotides, the CDR3 is TGTGCCTGGAATCTCCAGGGCCCACGCGAGCAGTACTTC. The variable domain in full, completed from reference TRBV30 and TRBJ2-7, reads SQTIHQWPATLVQPVGSPLSLECTVEGTSNPNLYWYRQAAGRGLQLLFYSVGIGQISSEVPQNLSASRPQDRQFILSSKKLLLSDSGFYLCAWNLQGPREQYFGPGTRLTVT.

In DNA form, the CDR3 reads TGCGCCAGCAGCCCGGGACTAGCCGAAGAGACCCAGTACTTC. Translation: CASSPGLAEETQYF. The genes are TRBV5-1 and TRBJ2-5, with TRBD2 identical over 9 bases. The CDR3 has 14 amino acids. V shed 4 bases and J 3 bases; nucleotides not matched to a gene: 4. CDR1 is SGHRS and CDR2 is YFSETQ in the germline V gene. The entire variable domain, with the rest obtained from reference TRBV5-1 and TRBJ2-5, is as follows: KAGVTQTPRYLIKTRGQQVTLSCSPISGHRSVSWYQQTPGQGLQFLFEYFSETQRNKGNFPGRFSGRQFSNSRSEMNVSTLELGDSALYLCASSPGLAEETQYFGPGTRLLVL.

V usage is TRBV5-1 and J usage is TRBJ2-1; D ambiguous. This CDR3 comprises 14 residues. V lost 3 bases and J 0 bases, leaving 7 bases between the germline ends. From germline, CDR1 is SGHRS and CDR2 YFSETQ. Written as DNA, the CDR3 is TGCGCCAGCAGCTCCGCAGTCTCCTACAATGAGCAGTTCTTC. This translates into CASSSAVSYNEQFF.

In DNA form, the CDR3 reads TGTGCCAGTAGCGCCGGGACAGGGACATACGAGCAGTACTTC. As protein: CASSAGTGTYEQYF. V is TRBV19 and J is TRBJ2-7; 9 bases align to TRBD1. This CDR3 is built from 14 residues. V gave up 6 bases and J gave up 4 bases; unmatched junction bases: 7. The V gene's germline CDR1 is LNHDA and CDR2 SQIVND (reference sequence).

The J gene is TRBJ2-7, the V gene TRBV7-2, with D maybe TRBD1 (6 bases). The ends were cut back, 7 bases at V and 4 bases at J, with 8 bases in the middle. Germline V CDR1 and CDR2: SGHTA, FQGNSA. This CDR3 spans 11 amino acids. CDR3 region: CASTTGYEQYF. The CDR3 DNA follows: TGTGCCAGCACCACAGGGTACGAGCAGTACTTC.

This chain links TRBV9 with TRBJ2-3; TRBD1 is a possible D gene (6 bases). The CDR3 length is 16 residues. Germline values: CDR1 SGDLS, CDR2 YYNGEE. V was clipped by 3 bases and J by 0 bases, with 14 bases between them. The CDR3 region has the DNA TGTGCCAGCAGCGCGACCGGGACACCTAGCACAGATACGCAGTATTTT. Residues: CASSATGTPSTDTQYF.

The rearrangement links TRBV9 to TRBJ2-7; TRBD2 matches at 14 bases. Germline lookup yields CDR1 SGDLS and CDR2 YYNGEE. V gave up 4 bases and J gave up 4 bases; unmatched junction bases: 13. The CDR3 spans 18 residues. This CDR3 is CASSPHPSGTSGRYEQYF. CDR3 DNA sequence: TGTGCCAGCAGCCCTCACCCATCCGGGACTAGCGGGAGATACGAGCAGTACTTC.

The chain combines TRBV6-1 with TRBJ1-5, with 8 bases identical to TRBD1. The CDR3 has 16 amino acids. V trimming: 1 base; J trimming: 2 bases; junction bases outside the gene matches: 4. In germline, CDR1 is MNHNS, CDR2 SASEGT. CDR3 nucleotide sequence: TGTGCCAGCAGTGAAGGGACAGGGAGAGGCAATCAGCCCCAGCATTTT. Residues: CASSEGTGRGNQPQHF.

This clone appeared a few times. Other DNA sequences within the sample encode an identical CDR3. The J gene is TRBJ1-1, the V gene TRBV5-1, with 8 bases that match TRBD1. The CDR3 is 13 amino acids. V was pared by 2 bases and J by 4 bases, with 1 base of the junction left unmatched. Germline CDR1 SGHRS, CDR2 YFSETQ. As DNA, the CDR3 is TGCGCCAGCAGCTTACAGGGGGGCACTGAAGCTTTCTTT. Residues: CASSLQGGTEAFF. Filled out from reference TRBV5-1 and TRBJ1-1, the complete variable domain reads KAGVTQTPRYLIKTRGQQVTLSCSPISGHRSVSWYQQTPGQGLQFLFEYFSETQRNKGNFPGRFSGRQFSNSRSEMNVSTLELGDSALYLCASSLQGGTEAFFGQGTRLTVV.

The rearrangement links TRBV7-9 to TRBJ1-2; 7 bases match TRBD1. CDR1 SEHNR and CDR2 FQNEAQ come from the germline V gene (reference sequence). The CDR3 length is 14 residues. V dropped 4 bases and J dropped 8; count of bases not matched to a gene: 10. The DNA for the CDR3 is TGTGCCAGCAGCTCGGGACAGCACTTGATGGGCTACACCTTC. Amino acids: CASSSGQHLMGYTF.

V usage is TRBV7-9 and J usage is TRBJ2-5, with 8 bases identical to TRBD1. CDR3 length equals 15 residues. V was pared by 1 base and J by 4 bases, with 5 bases of the junction left unmatched. Germline V gene data show CDR1 as SEHNR and CDR2 as FQNEAQ (reference sequence). Here the CDR3 DNA reads TGTGCCAGCAGCTTAGGGGGCAGGGGGCTAGAGACCCAGTACTTC. This codes for CASSLGGRGLETQYF.